This T cell receptor (beta chain) appears in the sequencing data of a study of blood T cell repertoires in COVID-19 (dated by TCRdb to 2020 to 2021). About the study as a whole: Samples covering the acute and convalescent phases of COVID-19 were provided by collaborators in the United States, Italy and Spain. The material from the prospective study consisted of cDNA or gDNA derived from T cells, B-cell-depleted T cells, or PBMCs. Deeply sampled blood TCRbeta repertoires from subjects exposed to, actively infected with, or recovered from COVID-19 were included in the dataset. The repertoires were made available in a free public database intended to serve as a resource for research on the immune response to SARS-CoV-2. The samples were drawn from two sources: the first 160 participants of the ongoing ImmuneRACE study, and some 1,300 subjects contributed by 6 global collaborators. The sample metadata nearly always contained a de-identified subject ID, COVID-19 status, age in years and sex. Where available, HLA class I and class II types were taken from metadata supplied by the sample provider and were not determined by assay-based typing. What the research found in general, with its limitations: The quantity of clinical and demographic metadata differed by source and by participant and was supplied without curation.

TCRbeta CDR3 regions were amplified from genomic DNA using the immunoSEQ Assay, a bias-controlled multiplex PCR. Processing in the source paper ran as follows. Within the assay, amplification of reference gene primers was used to estimate how many nucleated cells each sample contained. To quantify the absolute abundance of each unique TCRbeta CDR3 rearrangement, sequence reads were collapsed and filtered. For each sample, productive Simpson clonality was calculated as the square root of Simpson's diversity index over productive rearrangements. TCRdb holds this immuneACCESS table with in-frame rearrangements only. Some clones are missing; in checked studies, unresolved V genes explain under half, and the rest has no known cause. The DNA gave D and trimming, while V, J and clone size come from that table. The sample includes a few hundred thousand clones, with 80% to 85% observed a single time. Over 2.5% of the sample rests with the top ten.

Samples from volunteer blood donors who had recovered from COVID-19 were contributed by a second Seattle source. Collaborating institutions collected whole blood in K2EDTA tubes following their own protocols. For TCRbeta analysis, collaborators shipped samples in one of three forms: frozen whole blood, isolated PBMCs, or DNA extracted from either of those sample types. The CDR3, cysteine through phenylalanine, is 15 amino acids long. Just the 45-base CDR3 DNA is kept, in frame starting at base 1. Unmatched junction bases come to 5, with V trimmed by 2 bases and J by 4 bases. Looking up the germline V gene yields CDR1 MRHNA and CDR2 SNTAGT. This clone was detected many times. Its antigen is not yet known. The input lacks base qualities; no much larger clone sits a single base away.

The TCR comes from a woman in her 30s who had recovered from COVID-19. The rearrangement joined TRBV6-4 to TRBJ2-3; TRBD2 lines up with 8 middle nucleotides. Sequenced material: peripheral blood. Read as DNA, the sequence is TGTGCCAGCAGTGACGCGGGACTAGGATCAGATACGCAGTATTTT. Its translation is CASSDAGLGSDTQYF.